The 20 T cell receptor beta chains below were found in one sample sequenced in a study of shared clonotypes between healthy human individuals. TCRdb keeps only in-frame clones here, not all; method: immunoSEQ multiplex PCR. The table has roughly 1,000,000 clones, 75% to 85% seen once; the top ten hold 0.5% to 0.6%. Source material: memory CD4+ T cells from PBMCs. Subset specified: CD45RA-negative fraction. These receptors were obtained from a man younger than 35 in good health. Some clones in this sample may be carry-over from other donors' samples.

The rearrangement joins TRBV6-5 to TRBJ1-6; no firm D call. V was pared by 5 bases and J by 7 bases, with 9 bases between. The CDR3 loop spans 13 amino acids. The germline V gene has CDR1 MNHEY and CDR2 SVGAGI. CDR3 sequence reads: CASSGRGNSPLHF. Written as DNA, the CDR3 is TGTGCCAGCAGTGGACGCGGGAATTCACCCCTCCACTTT.

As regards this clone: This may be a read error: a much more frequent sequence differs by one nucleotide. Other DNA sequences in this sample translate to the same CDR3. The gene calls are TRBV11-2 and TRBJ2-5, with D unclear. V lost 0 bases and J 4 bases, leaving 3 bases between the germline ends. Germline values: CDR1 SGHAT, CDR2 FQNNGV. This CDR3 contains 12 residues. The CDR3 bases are TGTGCCAGCAGCTTAGATCGAGAGACCCAGTACTTC. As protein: CASSLDRETQYF.

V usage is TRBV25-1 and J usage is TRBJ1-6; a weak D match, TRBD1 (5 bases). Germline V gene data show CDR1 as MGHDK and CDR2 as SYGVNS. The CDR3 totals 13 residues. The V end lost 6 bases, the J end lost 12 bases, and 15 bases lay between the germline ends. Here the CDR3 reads CASRSGVEGPLHF. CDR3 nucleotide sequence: TGTGCCAGCAGGTCGGGGGTAGAAGGACCCCTCCACTTT.

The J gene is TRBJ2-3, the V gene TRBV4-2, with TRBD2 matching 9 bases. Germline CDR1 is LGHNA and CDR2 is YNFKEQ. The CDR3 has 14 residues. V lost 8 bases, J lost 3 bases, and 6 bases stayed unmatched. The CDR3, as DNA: TGTGCCAGCCGTGGGCGGGGGGGGACAGATACGCAGTATTTT. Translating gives CASRGRGGTDTQYF.

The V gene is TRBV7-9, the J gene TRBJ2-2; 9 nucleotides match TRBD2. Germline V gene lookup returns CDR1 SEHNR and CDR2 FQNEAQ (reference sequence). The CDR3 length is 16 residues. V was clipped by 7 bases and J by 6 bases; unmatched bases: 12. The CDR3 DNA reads TGTGCCAGCACCGTCGGGTTAGCGGGAGCTTCCGGGGAGCTGTTTTTT. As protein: CASTVGLAGASGELFF.

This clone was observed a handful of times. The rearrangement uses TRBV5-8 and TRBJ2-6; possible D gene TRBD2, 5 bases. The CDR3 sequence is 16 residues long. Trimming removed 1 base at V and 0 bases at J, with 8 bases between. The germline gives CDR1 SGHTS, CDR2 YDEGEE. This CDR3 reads CASSLTGGSGANVLTF. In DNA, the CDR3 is TGTGCCAGCAGCTTGACCGGAGGCTCTGGGGCCAACGTCCTGACTTTC.

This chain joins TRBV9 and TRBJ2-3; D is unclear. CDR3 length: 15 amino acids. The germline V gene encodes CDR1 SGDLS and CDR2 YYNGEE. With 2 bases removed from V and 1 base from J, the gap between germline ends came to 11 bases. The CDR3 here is CASSVSSPGTDTQYF. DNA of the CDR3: TGTGCCAGCAGCGTTTCGAGCCCTGGCACAGATACGCAGTATTTT.

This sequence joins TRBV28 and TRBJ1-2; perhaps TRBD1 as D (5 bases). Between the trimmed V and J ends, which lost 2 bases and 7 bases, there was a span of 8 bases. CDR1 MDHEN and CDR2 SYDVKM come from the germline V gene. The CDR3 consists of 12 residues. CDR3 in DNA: TGTGCCAGCAGTTTAAACGGGGCTGGCTACACCTTC. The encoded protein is CASSLNGAGYTF.

CDR3 loop: CASRAGSSGANVLTF. The CDR3 nucleotides are TGTGCCAGCAGGGCGGGTTCTTCTGGGGCCAACGTCCTGACTTTC. The V and J genes are TRBV4-2 and TRBJ2-6; TRBD2 is a possible D gene (5 bases). Germline V gene lookup returns CDR1 LGHNA and CDR2 YNFKEQ. The CDR3 totals 15 residues. V was shortened by 6 bases and J by 1 base, with 10 bases between the two germline ends.

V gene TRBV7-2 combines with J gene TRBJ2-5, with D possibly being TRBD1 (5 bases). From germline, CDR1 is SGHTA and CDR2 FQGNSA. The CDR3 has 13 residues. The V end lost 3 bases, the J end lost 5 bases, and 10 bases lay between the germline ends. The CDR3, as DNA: TGTGCCAGCAGCTTCAGGGTTGGCGAGACCCAGTACTTC. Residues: CASSFRVGETQYF.

The CDR3 region has the DNA TGCAGCGTGGAGGGACTGAAGAACGTTTATTTT. It translates to CSVEGLKNVYF. This chain uses TRBV29-1 with TRBJ2-3, with D tentatively TRBD2 (6 bases). The CDR3 contains 11 residues. Trimming left V 6 bases short and J 15 bases short, with 19 bases between. The V gene's germline CDR1 is SQVTM and CDR2 ANQGSEA.

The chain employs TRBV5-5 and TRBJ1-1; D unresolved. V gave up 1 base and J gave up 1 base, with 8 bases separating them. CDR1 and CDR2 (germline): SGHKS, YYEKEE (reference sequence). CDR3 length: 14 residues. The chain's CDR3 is CASSLKGTNTEAFF. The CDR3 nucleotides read TGTGCCAGCAGCTTGAAGGGCACGAACACTGAAGCTTTCTTT. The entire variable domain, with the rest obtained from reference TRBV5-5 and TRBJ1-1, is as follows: DAGVTQSPTHLIKTRGQQVTLRCSPISGHKSVSWYQQVLGQGPQFIFQYYEKEERGRGNFPDRFSARQFPNYSSELNVNALLLGDSALYLCASSLKGTNTEAFFGQGTRLTVV.

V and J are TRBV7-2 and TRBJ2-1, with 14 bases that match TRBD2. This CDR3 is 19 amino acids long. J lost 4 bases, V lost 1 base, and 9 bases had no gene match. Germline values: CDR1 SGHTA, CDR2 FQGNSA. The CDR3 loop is CASSLVGTSGSLGYNEQFF. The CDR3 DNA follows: TGTGCCAGCAGCTTAGTCGGGACTAGCGGGAGTCTCGGGTACAATGAGCAGTTCTTC.

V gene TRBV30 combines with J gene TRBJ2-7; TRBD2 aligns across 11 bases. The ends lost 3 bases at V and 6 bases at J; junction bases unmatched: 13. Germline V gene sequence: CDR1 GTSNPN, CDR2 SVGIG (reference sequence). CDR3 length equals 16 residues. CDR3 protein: CAWSRGSSGRSLEQYF. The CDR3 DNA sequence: TGTGCCTGGAGCCGGGGGTCTAGCGGGAGGTCCCTCGAGCAGTACTTC.

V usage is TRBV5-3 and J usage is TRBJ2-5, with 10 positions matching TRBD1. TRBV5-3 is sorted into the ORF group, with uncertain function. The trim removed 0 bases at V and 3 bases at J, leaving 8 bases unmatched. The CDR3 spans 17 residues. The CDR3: CARSLGKGTGDEETQYF. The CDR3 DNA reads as TGTGCCAGAAGCTTGGGGAAGGGGACAGGGGATGAAGAGACCCAGTACTTC.

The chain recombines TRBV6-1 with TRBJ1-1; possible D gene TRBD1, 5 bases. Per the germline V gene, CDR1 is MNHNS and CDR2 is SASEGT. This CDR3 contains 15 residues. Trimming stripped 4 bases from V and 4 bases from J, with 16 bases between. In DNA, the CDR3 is TGTGCCAGCAGTGCTCTCGGGCCCGGGGGCACTGAAGCTTTCTTT. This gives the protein CASSALGPGGTEAFF.

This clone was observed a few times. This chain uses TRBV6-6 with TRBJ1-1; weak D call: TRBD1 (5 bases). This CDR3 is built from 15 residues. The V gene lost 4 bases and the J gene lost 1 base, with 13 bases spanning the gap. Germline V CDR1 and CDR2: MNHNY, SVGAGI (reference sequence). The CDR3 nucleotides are TGTGCCAGCAGTTCACTTATGGGGGGGAACACTGAAGCTTTCTTT. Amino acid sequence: CASSSLMGGNTEAFF.

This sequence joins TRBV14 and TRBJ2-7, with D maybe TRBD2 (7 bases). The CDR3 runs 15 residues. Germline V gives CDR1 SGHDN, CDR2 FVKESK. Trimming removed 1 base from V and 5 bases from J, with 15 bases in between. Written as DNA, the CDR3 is TGTGCCAGCAGCCAAGCGGGAGGAGGGGGTCACGAGCAGTACTTC. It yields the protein CASSQAGGGGHEQYF.

The CDR3, as DNA: TGTGCCAGCAGCTCGATTCAAGAGACCCAGTACTTC. Translating gives CASSSIQETQYF. The chain employs TRBV7-9 and TRBJ2-5; D is unclear. V lost 4 bases and J lost 2, with 5 bases in between. CDR3 size: 12 residues. From germline, CDR1 is SEHNR and CDR2 FQNEAQ (reference sequence).

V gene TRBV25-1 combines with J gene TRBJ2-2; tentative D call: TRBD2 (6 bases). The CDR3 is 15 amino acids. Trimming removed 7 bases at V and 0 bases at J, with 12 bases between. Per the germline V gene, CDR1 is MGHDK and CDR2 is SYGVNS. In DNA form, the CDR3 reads TGTGCCAGCACCGAAGGAGGGGCGAACACCGGGGAGCTGTTTTTT. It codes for CASTEGGANTGELFF.